The 30 T cell receptor beta chains given below trace back to one sample, sequenced in a study of low-dose radiotherapy and immunotherapy resistance in tumors. This sample's time point: before trial treatment. Alpha and beta chains were covered, as first-strand cDNA relied on TRAV- and TRBV-specific primers. TCR amplification ran roughly 20 PCR cycles using constant-region and V-primer adapter primers. TCRdb itself ran the reads through MiXCR, one entry per CDR3 protein. The sample holds around 90,000 distinct CDR3 sequences, about 20% seen once. This specimen consisted of PBMCs, obtained before treatment. The origin of the receptors is a male donor with prostate cancer.

About this clonotype: Only one base separates this from a far larger clonotype, so it likely reflects a read error. The V and J genes are TRBV10-3 and TRBJ2-1, with 7 bases fitting TRBD2. From germline, CDR1 is ENHRY and CDR2 SYGVKD. The CDR3 extends over 14 amino acids. The J segment lost 13 bases and the V segment lost 11 bases, leaving 20 bases of the junction unmatched. CDR3 sequence reads: CAGSHGRRGETQFF. The CDR3 nucleotides read TGTGCCGGGAGCCATGGACGCCGGGGGGAGACCCAGTTCTTC.

This clonotype was recorded only once. A far bigger clonotype differs at one base, so this is likely a read error. This rearrangement joins TRBV6-2 or TRBV6-3 to TRBJ2-5; 14 bases map to TRBD2. CDR3 length: 16 residues. CDR1 and CDR2 (germline): MNHEY, SVGEGT. Germline trimming cut 6 bases from V and 11 bases from J; bases unmatched to any gene: 14. The CDR3 region is CASRTTSGGDWDEQYF. Here the CDR3 DNA reads TGTGCCAGCAGAACGACTAGCGGGGGGGACTGGGATGAGCAGTACTTC.

The V and J genes are TRBV7-2 and TRBJ2-5, with D hard to call. Germline CDR1 is SGHTA and CDR2 is FQGNSA. The CDR3 extends over 13 amino acids. The germline V and J ends were trimmed by 1 base and 2 bases, with 5 bases remaining between them. The CDR3 DNA reads TGTGCCAGCAGCTTAGAACGTCAAGAGACCCAGTACTTC. Encoded protein: CASSLERQETQYF. Filled out from reference TRBV7-2 and TRBJ2-5, the complete variable domain reads GAGVSQSPSNKVTEKGKDVELRCDPISGHTALYWYRQSLGQGLEFLIYFQGNSAPDKSGLPSDRFSAERTGGSVSTLTIQRTQQEDSAVYLCASSLERQETQYFGPGTRLLVL.

This clonotype was seen repeatedly, ten times or more. This chain joins TRBV5-5 and TRBJ2-1; TRBD1 is a possible D gene (8 bases). The germline gives CDR1 SGHKS, CDR2 YYEKEE (reference sequence). This CDR3 region has 15 residues. Between the trimmed V and J ends, which lost 4 bases and 2 bases, there was a span of 13 bases. CDR3: CASSKQGGTYNEQFF. The CDR3 DNA follows: TGTGCCAGCAGCAAACAGGGGGGGACCTACAATGAGCAGTTCTTC.

This clonotype has a count of ten or more. The chain links TRBV2 to TRBJ2-2, with D perhaps being TRBD1 or TRBD2 (5 bases each). Looked up from germline, CDR1 is SNHLY and CDR2 is FYNNEI. Trimming stripped 4 bases from V and 4 bases from J, with 16 bases between. There are 16 residues in the CDR3. CDR3 in amino acids: CASSAGPLTFTGELFF. For the CDR3, the DNA is TGTGCCAGCAGTGCGGGACCCCTTACCTTCACCGGGGAGCTGTTTTTT.

This clonotype was detected ten times or more. The chain has TRBV28 and TRBJ2-5, with D maybe TRBD1 (6 bases). The germline V and J ends were trimmed by 5 bases and 5 bases, with 18 bases remaining between them. The length of the CDR3 is 15 residues. CDR1 is MDHEN, CDR2 SYDVKM, per germline. This chain's CDR3 is CASSTAQGLSETQYF. In DNA, the CDR3 is TGTGCCAGCAGTACCGCCCAGGGGTTGTCGGAGACCCAGTACTTC.

On this clonotype: With only one base between it and a far larger clone, this is likely a read error. This chain links TRBV28 with TRBJ2-7; D is possibly TRBD1 (6 bases). The CDR3 covers 16 residues. Between the trimmed V and J ends, which lost 5 bases and 7 bases, there was a span of 24 bases. CDR1 and CDR2 from the germline V gene are MDHEN and SYDVKM. This chain's CDR3 is CASSVTGPSSYNEQYF. Written as DNA, the CDR3 is TGTGCCAGCAGTGTCACAGGGCCTAGCTCCTACAATGAGCAGTACTTC.

In its sample, this clonotype was seen many times. The chain is built from TRBV12-3 or TRBV12-4 and TRBJ2-7; D unresolved. The CDR3 runs 16 residues. V was clipped by 3 bases and J by 2 bases, with 17 bases between them. CDR3 DNA: TGTGCCAGCAGTTTGGTTTGGGGTCTCACTCCCTACGAGCAGTACTTC. Encoded protein: CASSLVWGLTPYEQYF.

This clonotype has at least ten counts. The chain employs TRBV6-2 or TRBV6-3 and TRBJ1-2; TRBD1 aligns across 7 bases. This CDR3 contains 16 residues. Germline lookup yields CDR1 MNHEY and CDR2 SVGEGT. V lost 5 bases, J lost 1 base, and 10 bases stayed unmatched. CDR3 sequence: CASSRTGDRNNYGYTF. CDR3 nucleotide sequence: TGTGCCAGCAGTAGAACGGGGGACAGAAATAACTATGGCTACACCTTC.

The gene calls are TRBV5-1 and TRBJ1-1; 7 nucleotides align to TRBD1. The CDR3 contains 15 residues. Trimming took 1 base from V and 4 from J; bases not matched to a gene: 7. From germline, CDR1 is SGHRS and CDR2 YFSETQ. The CDR3 nucleotides are TGCGCCAGCAGCTTGAATCAGGGGGGCAGCACTGAAGCTTTCTTT. Translated, it gives CASSLNQGGSTEAFF.

At least ten counts were recorded for this clonotype. The rearrangement links TRBV30 to TRBJ2-2, with a possible D match to TRBD1 (6 bases). The germline V gene encodes CDR1 GTSNPN and CDR2 SVGIG (reference sequence). V was shortened by 3 bases and J by 7 bases, with 9 bases between the two germline ends. The CDR3 runs to 12 residues. The CDR3 is CAWRGAGGELFF. DNA of the CDR3: TGTGCCTGGAGGGGGGCCGGCGGGGAGCTGTTTTTT.

The J gene is TRBJ1-2, the V gene TRBV29-1, with D uncertain. The V gene lost 4 bases and the J gene lost 3 bases, with 6 bases spanning the gap. Germline values: CDR1 SQVTM, CDR2 ANQGSEA. The CDR3 runs to 11 residues. In DNA, the CDR3 is TGCAGCGTTGGGGGTGACTATGGCTACACCTTC. It is translated as CSVGGDYGYTF.

This clonotype was counted many times. This chain uses TRBV9 with TRBJ2-3, with D hard to call. V was shortened by 3 bases and J by 0 bases, with 14 bases between the two germline ends. Per germline, CDR1 SGDLS and CDR2 YYNGEE. The CDR3 is 16 amino acids. DNA for the CDR3: TGTGCCAGCAGCGCCCAGCCGGTGCGTAGCACAGATACGCAGTATTTT. Translating it yields CASSAQPVRSTDTQYF.

This clonotype appeared many times. The rearrangement links TRBV11-2 to TRBJ2-7; 10 nucleotides agree with TRBD2. The CDR3 loop spans 15 amino acids. With 2 bases clipped from V and 4 bases from J, the junction kept 5 bases outside the gene matches. Per germline, CDR1 SGHAT and CDR2 FQNNGV. This CDR3 reads CASSLRRTSGYEQYF. The DNA of the CDR3 is TGTGCCAGCAGCTTACGTAGGACTAGCGGTTACGAGCAGTACTTC.

This clonotype was seen many times. This chain joins TRBV20-1 and TRBJ2-5; a weak D match, TRBD2 (6 bases). The CDR3 runs to 14 residues. Germline V gene sequence: CDR1 DFQATT, CDR2 SNEGSKA (reference sequence). The V gene lost 6 bases and the J gene lost 5 bases, with 19 bases spanning the gap. The CDR3 reads CSAQHVGGMETQYF. The CDR3 DNA is TGCAGTGCGCAACACGTTGGGGGGATGGAGACCCAGTACTTC.

The CDR3 reads CASSPPTDAGGYTF. Written as DNA, the CDR3 is TGTGCCAGCTCACCACCAACAGACGCCGGGGGCTACACCTTC. This chain uses TRBV18 with TRBJ1-2, with D uncertain. The CDR3 consists of 14 residues. In germline, CDR1 is KGHSH, CDR2 LQKENI. Trimming shortened V by 0 bases and J by 8 bases, and 13 bases separated the two germline ends.

This clonotype was found many times. J is TRBJ1-5 and V is TRBV24-1; 7 bases align to TRBD1. Germline lookup yields CDR1 KGHDR and CDR2 SFDVKD. The V segment lost 2 bases and the J segment 0 bases; nucleotides outside the gene matches: 6. This CDR3 region has 17 residues. The CDR3 spells CATSDSRQGNSNQPQHF. For the CDR3, the DNA is TGTGCCACCAGTGATTCCCGACAGGGTAATAGCAATCAGCCCCAGCATTTT.

The chain is built from TRBV28 and TRBJ2-1; TRBD2 matches at 11 bases. The ends lost 6 bases at V and 0 bases at J; junction bases unmatched: 4. The germline V gene has CDR1 MDHEN and CDR2 SYDVKM. CDR3 length equals 16 residues. In DNA, the CDR3 is TGTGCCAGCAGCAAGACTAGCGGGATCTCCTACAATGAGCAGTTCTTC. Translating it yields CASSKTSGISYNEQFF. Looking up the rest from reference TRBV28 and TRBJ2-1 gives the full variable domain: DVKVTQSSRYLVKRTGEKVFLECVQDMDHENMFWYRQDPGLGLRLIYFSYDVKMKEKGDIPEGYSVSREKKERFSLILESASTNQTSMYLCASSKTSGISYNEQFFGPGTRLTVL.

In its sample, this clonotype was seen many times. V and J are TRBV29-1 and TRBJ2-3; 14 nucleotides agree with TRBD2. J was trimmed by 6 bases and V by 7 bases; bases with no gene match: 12. The germline V gene has CDR1 SQVTM and CDR2 ANQGSEA. The CDR3 totals 16 residues. The CDR3 sequence: CSASLTSGGGGDTQYF. As DNA, the CDR3 is TGCAGCGCCTCATTGACTAGCGGGGGGGGCGGGGATACGCAGTATTTT.

The rearrangement links TRBV28 to TRBJ2-3; a weak D match, TRBD2 (6 bases). V shed 3 bases and J shed 2 bases, with 9 bases lying between them. Germline-derived CDR1 and CDR2 are MDHEN and SYDVKM. CDR3 length: 14 residues. The CDR3, as DNA: TGTGCCAGCAGTTTGGGGGACTCCACAGATACGCAGTATTTT. Its protein is CASSLGDSTDTQYF.

This clonotype has at least ten counts. The chain has TRBV2 and TRBJ2-5, with a tentative D call TRBD2 (6 bases). V was pared by 4 bases and J by 3 bases, with 6 bases between. Germline V gene sequence: CDR1 SNHLY, CDR2 FYNNEI. There are 12 residues in the CDR3. Written as DNA, the CDR3 is TGTGCCAGCAGTGTAGCGGAAGAGACCCAGTACTTC. This translates into CASSVAEETQYF. Full variable domain (remainder filled in from reference TRBV2 and TRBJ2-5): EPEVTQTPSHQVTQMGQEVILRCVPISNHLYFYWYRQILGQKVEFLVSFYNNEISEKSEIFDDQFSVERPDGSNFTLKIRSTKLEDSAMYFCASSVAEETQYFGPGTRLLVL.

This clonotype was found many times. The rearrangement links TRBV29-1 to TRBJ1-1; tentative D call: TRBD1 (5 bases). V was trimmed by 6 bases and J by 5 bases, leaving 19 bases between them. CDR1 is SQVTM and CDR2 is ANQGSEA in the germline V gene. This CDR3 has 14 amino acids. The CDR3 reads CSVKAGGSRTEAFF. Here the CDR3 DNA reads TGCAGCGTCAAAGCGGGGGGGTCTCGGACTGAAGCTTTCTTT.

This clonotype has a count of ten or more. The chain recombines TRBV5-1 with TRBJ2-5, with a tentative D call TRBD1 (6 bases). CDR1 SGHRS and CDR2 YFSETQ come from the germline V gene. V dropped 5 bases and J dropped 3 bases, with 11 bases sitting between them. This CDR3 is built from 13 residues. CDR3 nucleotide sequence: TGCGCCAGCAGGGGGGCGAAGAAAGAGACCCAGTACTTC. Protein sequence: CASRGAKKETQYF. Full variable domain (rest looked up from reference TRBV5-1 and TRBJ2-5): KAGVTQTPRYLIKTRGQQVTLSCSPISGHRSVSWYQQTPGQGLQFLFEYFSETQRNKGNFPGRFSGRQFSNSRSEMNVSTLELGDSALYLCASRGAKKETQYFGPGTRLLVL.

About this clonotype: A read error is the likely source, as a far larger clone sits one nucleotide away. The genes are TRBV4-1 and TRBJ2-1; D gene ambiguous. This CDR3 spans 13 amino acids. Germline V CDR1 and CDR2: MGHRA, YSYEKL. The ends were cut back, 2 bases at V and 10 bases at J, with 12 bases in the middle. CDR3 region: CASSQTAGYEQFF. For the CDR3, the DNA is TGCGCCAGCAGCCAAACAGCTGGCTACGAGCAGTTCTTC.

This clonotype was seen many times. The CDR3 is CASSLTVRAIYNEQFF. CDR3 nucleotides: TGTGCCAGCAGCTTAACGGTGCGGGCGATCTACAATGAGCAGTTCTTC. V gene TRBV7-3 combines with J gene TRBJ2-1, with D possibly matching TRBD2 (5 bases). The CDR3 has 16 amino acids. V was cut by 0 bases and J by 3 bases, with 12 bases left in between. The germline CDR1 and CDR2 sequences are SGHTA and FQGTGA.

This clonotype has ten or more counts. This CDR3 reads CASTPTVGGEQYF. CDR3 coding DNA: TGTGCCAGCACTCCTACGGTGGGTGGCGAGCAGTACTTC. This sequence joins TRBV6-5 and TRBJ2-7; D call uncertain. Germline values: CDR1 MNHEY, CDR2 SVGAGI. This CDR3 region has 13 residues. V dropped 7 bases and J dropped 6 bases, with 16 bases sitting between them.

About this clonotype itself: One base separates it from a far larger clone, so it is likely a read error. The V and J genes are TRBV27 and TRBJ2-2; D could derive from TRBD1 or TRBD2 (5 bases each). CDR3 length equals 17 residues. Germline-derived CDR1 and CDR2 are MNHEY and SMNVEV (reference sequence). The CDR3 region is CTSSLPPGRAGTGELFF. The CDR3 nucleotides are TGTACCAGCAGTTTGCCCCCGGGCAGGGCGGGCACCGGGGAGCTGTTTTTT.

This clonotype came up a few times. The J gene is TRBJ2-3, the V gene TRBV7-2, with unresolved D. The CDR3 loop spans 15 amino acids. V dropped 5 bases and J dropped 9 bases, with 21 bases sitting between them. Germline loops: CDR1 SGHTA, CDR2 FQGNSA. CDR3 bases: TGTGCCAGCAGCCCCTCCCTGGGCGAGTTCGCCACGCAGTATTTT. Protein sequence: CASSPSLGEFATQYF.

This clonotype was seen at least ten times. This chain links TRBV28 with TRBJ2-1; D call uncertain. Germline lookup yields CDR1 MDHEN and CDR2 SYDVKM. The length of the CDR3 is 16 residues. Trimming took 5 bases from V and 8 from J, leaving 22 bases between them. The CDR3 here is CASSPDYTRHPDEQFF. Here the CDR3 DNA reads TGTGCCAGCAGTCCCGATTATACGCGCCATCCCGATGAGCAGTTCTTC.

This chain connects TRBV6-1 to TRBJ2-5, with TRBD1 as a possible D gene (5 bases). Trimming cost V 5 bases and J 1 base, with 8 bases left between them. Germline V gene data show CDR1 as MNHNS and CDR2 as SASEGT. The length of the CDR3 is 13 residues. In DNA, the CDR3 is TGTGCCAGCAGTCCGACAGTCCAAGAGACCCAGTACTTC. Its protein product is CASSPTVQETQYF.